Following are 13 T cell receptor beta chains from one sample sequenced in a study of T cells in women clearing cervical HPV infection. Profiling relied on immunoSEQ multiplex PCR, and the TCRdb table lists in-frame clones only, not all of them. The clone table shows around 30,000 clones, with the ten largest holding about 2.8%. Sample: blood buffy coat. These receptors were collected from a woman aged 18 to 69 with a cervical HPV16 infection that either progressed to CIN3+ or cleared (not recorded which).

Of note for this clone: The read stops 3 residues short of the end of the CDR3; the missing end is completed from the germline J gene. The chain uses TRBV30 and TRBJ1-2; 7 bases match TRBD1. Unmatched junction bases numbered 13, after V lost 2 bases and J lost 4 bases. The CDR3 sequence is 16 residues long. Germline V gives CDR1 GTSNPN, CDR2 SVGIG (reference sequence). The CDR3 spells CAWSRDRAPVGYGYTF. The DNA read from the CDR3 is TGTGCCTGGAGTAGAGACAGGGCGCCCGTAGGCTATGGC.

Details on this clone: From the germline J gene comes the end of the CDR3, since the read stops 3 residues before it. The V call is TRBV5-4, the J call TRBJ2-2; D might be TRBD2 (6 bases). The ends were cut back, 7 bases at V and 3 bases at J, with 10 bases in the middle. Germline CDR1 and CDR2: SGHNT and YYREEE (reference sequence). CDR3 length: 13 amino acids. The CDR3 bases that were read are TGTGCCAGCCACGGGGAGGACACCGGGGAG. Translated, it gives CASHGEDTGE. The CDR3 in full is CASHGEDTGELFF.

Details on this clone: The observed sequence ends 3 residues before the CDR3 terminus, with the missing tail filled in from the germline J gene. The rearrangement joins TRBV5-6 to TRBJ1-2; perhaps TRBD1 as D (5 bases). The germline V and J ends were trimmed by 2 bases and 4 bases, with 9 bases remaining between them. This CDR3 has 13 residues. The germline V gene has CDR1 SGHDT and CDR2 YYEEEE. The CDR3 spells CASSLWGGYGYTF. CDR3 DNA (partial): TGTGCCAGCAGCTTATGGGGGGGCTATGGC.

CDR3 sequence reads: CASSRSANTGELFF. Partial CDR3 DNA: TGTGCCAGCAGTCGGAGCGCGAACACCGGGGAG. This sequence joins TRBV7-9 and TRBJ2-2; D gene uncertain. The read terminates 3 residues ahead of where the CDR3 ends, so the germline J gene completes it. Trimming took 6 bases from V and 0 from J, leaving 8 bases between them. The CDR3 spans 14 residues. Per germline, CDR1 SEHNR and CDR2 FQNEAQ (reference sequence).

About this clone itself: Coverage ceases 3 residues before the CDR3 finishes, and the germline J gene fills in the end. The gene calls are TRBV4-1 and TRBJ1-6, with D possibly TRBD1 on 6 matching bases. V was cut by 1 base and J by 7 bases, with 14 bases left in between. Germline lookup yields CDR1 MGHRA and CDR2 YSYEKL. The CDR3 has 16 residues. The part of the CDR3 DNA that was read is TGCGCCAGCAGCCAAGCGGGCAGGGGAGGAAATTCACCC. Translating gives CASSQAGRGGNSP. The CDR3 in its entirety is CASSQAGRGGNSPLHF.

As regards this clone: The observed sequence ends 3 residues before the CDR3 terminus, with the missing tail filled in from the germline J gene. This chain links TRBV5-4 with TRBJ2-2, with D tentatively TRBD1 (6 bases). Looked up from germline, CDR1 is SGHNT and CDR2 is YYREEE (reference sequence). The CDR3 spans 16 residues. The sequenced part of the CDR3 DNA is TGTGCCAGCAGCTTAGGACAGCCCTCTGGGGCCAACGTG. Translated: CASSLGQPSGANV. The entire CDR3 sequence reads CASSLGQPSGANVLFF.

A word on this clone: The read is 3 residues too short to cover the CDR3 end, so that end is filled in from the germline J gene. The V gene is TRBV7-2, the J gene TRBJ1-1; unclear D gene. CDR3 size: 13 residues. Germline V gene lookup returns CDR1 SGHTA and CDR2 FQGNSA. CDR3 residues: CASSFPPGREAFF. The CDR3 DNA, read in part, is TGTGCCAGCAGCTTCCCCCCGGGGAGGGAA. The entire variable domain, with the rest obtained from reference TRBV7-2 and TRBJ1-1, is as follows: GAGVSQSPSNKVTEKGKDVELRCDPISGHTALYWYRQSLGQGLEFLIYFQGNSAPDKSGLPSDRFSAERTGGSVSTLTIQRTQQEDSAVYLCASSFPPGREAFFGQGTRLTVV.

In the case of this clone: The CDR3 is cut off 3 residues early in the read; its end comes from the germline J gene. The genes are TRBV4-1 and TRBJ1-2; TRBD1 aligns across 8 bases. This CDR3 has 14 amino acids. Losses at the gene ends were 1 base for V and 6 bases for J; bases not matched to a gene: 4. Germline V CDR1 and CDR2: MGHRA, YSYEKL. CDR3 sequence reads: CASSQGTGRNGYTF. The part of the CDR3 DNA that was read is TGCGCCAGCAGCCAAGGGACAGGGCGGAATGGC.

The CDR3: CASSLDRVTDTQYF. The DNA read from the CDR3 is TGTGCCAGCAGCTTAGACAGGGTCACAGATACG. The J gene is TRBJ2-3, the V gene TRBV7-9, with a tentative D call TRBD1 (6 bases). The sequenced fragment ends 3 residues before the CDR3 boundary, so the rest is inferred from the germline J gene. With 1 base removed from V and 2 bases from J, the gap between germline ends came to 7 bases. The CDR3 spans 14 residues. Germline V gene lookup returns CDR1 SEHNR and CDR2 FQNEAQ (reference sequence).

CDR3 region: CASSLSTYEQYF. The DNA read from the CDR3 is TGTGCCAGCAGCCTATCAACCTACGAG. The rearrangement joins TRBV7-9 to TRBJ2-7; no clear D. The sequenced fragment ends 3 residues before the CDR3 boundary, so the rest is inferred from the germline J gene. The CDR3 is made up of 12 amino acids. Trimming cost V 5 bases and J 2 bases, with 7 bases left between them. CDR1 is SEHNR and CDR2 is FQNEAQ in the germline V gene (reference sequence).

This CDR3 reads CASSEGETGSNEQFF. CDR3 bases read: TGTGCCAGCAGTGAAGGGGAGACAGGGTCGAATGAG. The genes are TRBV6-1 and TRBJ2-1, with 7 bases fitting TRBD1. Read data end 3 residues before the CDR3 end; the end is taken from the germline J gene. Trimming at V came to 1 base and at J to 7 bases, leaving 7 bases not matched to a gene. The CDR3 consists of 15 residues. From germline, CDR1 is MNHNS and CDR2 SASEGT.

Concerning this clone: The observed sequence ends 3 residues before the CDR3 terminus, with the missing tail filled in from the germline J gene. V usage is TRBV5-4 and J usage is TRBJ2-5; D possibly corresponds to TRBD1 (6 bases). Germline V gives CDR1 SGHNT, CDR2 YYREEE (reference sequence). Deletions cut 1 base from V and 4 bases from J, with 17 bases between. The CDR3 has 16 residues. Here the CDR3 reads CASSLSGGPSGETQYF. Partial CDR3 DNA: TGTGCCAGCAGCTTGTCTGGGGGCCCTTCAGGAGAGACC.

Regarding this clone: The read is 3 residues too short to cover the CDR3 end, so that end is filled in from the germline J gene. The chain combines TRBV7-6 with TRBJ2-7; 11 nucleotides align to TRBD2. V shed 2 bases, J shed 3 bases, and the junction held 0 bases outside the gene matches. CDR3 size: 14 residues. Germline V lookup: CDR1 SGHVS, CDR2 FNYEAQ. CDR3 amino acids: CASSLTSGGYEQYF. Partial CDR3 DNA: TGTGCCAGCAGCTTAACTAGCGGGGGCTACGAG.